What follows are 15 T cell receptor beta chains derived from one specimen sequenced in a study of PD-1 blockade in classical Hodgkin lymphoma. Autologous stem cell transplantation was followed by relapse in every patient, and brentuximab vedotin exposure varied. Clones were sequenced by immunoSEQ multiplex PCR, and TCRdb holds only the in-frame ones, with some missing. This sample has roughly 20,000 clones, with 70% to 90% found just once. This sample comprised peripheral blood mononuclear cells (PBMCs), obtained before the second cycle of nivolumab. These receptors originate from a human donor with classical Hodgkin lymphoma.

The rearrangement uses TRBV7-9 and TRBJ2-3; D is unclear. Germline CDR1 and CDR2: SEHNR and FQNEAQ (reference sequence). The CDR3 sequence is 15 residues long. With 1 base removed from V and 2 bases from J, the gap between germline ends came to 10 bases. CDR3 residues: CASSLGYLNTDTQYF. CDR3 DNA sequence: TGTGCCAGCAGCTTAGGATACCTTAACACAGATACGCAGTATTTT. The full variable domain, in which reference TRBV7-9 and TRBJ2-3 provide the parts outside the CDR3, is DTGVSQNPRHKITKRGQNVTFRCDPISEHNRLYWYRQTLGQGPEFLTYFQNEAQLEKSRLLSDRFSAERPKGSFSTLEIQRTEQGDSAMYLCASSLGYLNTDTQYFGPGTRLTVL.

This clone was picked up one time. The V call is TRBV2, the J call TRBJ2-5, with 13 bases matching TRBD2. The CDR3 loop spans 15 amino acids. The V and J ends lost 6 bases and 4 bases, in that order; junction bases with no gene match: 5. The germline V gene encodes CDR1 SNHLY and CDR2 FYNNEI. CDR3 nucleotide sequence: TGTGCCAGCAGACTAGCGGGGGGGCGTGTAGAGACCCAGTACTTC. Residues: CASRLAGGRVETQYF.

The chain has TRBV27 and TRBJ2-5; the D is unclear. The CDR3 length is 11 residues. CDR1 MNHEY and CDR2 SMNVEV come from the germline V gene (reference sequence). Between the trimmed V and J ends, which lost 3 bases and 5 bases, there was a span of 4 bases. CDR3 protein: CASSFRETQYF. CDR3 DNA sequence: TGTGCCAGCAGTTTCCGGGAGACCCAGTACTTC.

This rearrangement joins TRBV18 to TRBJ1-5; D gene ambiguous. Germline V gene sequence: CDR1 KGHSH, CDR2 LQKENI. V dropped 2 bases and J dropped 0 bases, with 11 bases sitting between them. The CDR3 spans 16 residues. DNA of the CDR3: TGTGCCAGCTCACCAGTGGGAGGGAATAGCAATCAGCCCCAGCATTTT. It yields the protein CASSPVGGNSNQPQHF.

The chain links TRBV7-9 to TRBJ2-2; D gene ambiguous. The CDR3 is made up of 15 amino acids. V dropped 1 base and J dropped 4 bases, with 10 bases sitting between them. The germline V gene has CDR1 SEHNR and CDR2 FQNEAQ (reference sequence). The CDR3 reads CASSLEGTGTGELFF. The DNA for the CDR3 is TGTGCCAGCAGCTTAGAGGGAACGGGCACCGGGGAGCTGTTTTTT.

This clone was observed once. The CDR3 DNA is TGTGCCAGCAGCCCAGGGACCCATTCGGCCAACGTCCTGACTTTC. Protein sequence: CASSPGTHSANVLTF. The chain carries TRBV9 and TRBJ2-6, with D possibly called TRBD1 or TRBD2 (5 bases each). Germline V gives CDR1 SGDLS, CDR2 YYNGEE. CDR3 size: 15 residues. V gave up 4 bases and J gave up 6 bases, with 14 bases separating them.

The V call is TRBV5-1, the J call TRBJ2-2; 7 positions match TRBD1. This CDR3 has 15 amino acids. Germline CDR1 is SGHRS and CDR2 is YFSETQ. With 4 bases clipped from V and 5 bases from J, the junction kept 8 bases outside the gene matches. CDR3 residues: CASSPQGVETGELFF. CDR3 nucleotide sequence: TGCGCCAGCAGCCCCCAGGGGGTAGAGACCGGGGAGCTGTTTTTT.

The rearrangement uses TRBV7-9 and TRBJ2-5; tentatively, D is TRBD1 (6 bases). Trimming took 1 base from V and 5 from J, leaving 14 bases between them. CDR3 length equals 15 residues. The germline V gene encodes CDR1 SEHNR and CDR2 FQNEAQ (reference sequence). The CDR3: CASSLGGGNGETQYF. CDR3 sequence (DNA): TGTGCCAGCAGCTTAGGAGGGGGTAATGGGGAGACCCAGTACTTC.

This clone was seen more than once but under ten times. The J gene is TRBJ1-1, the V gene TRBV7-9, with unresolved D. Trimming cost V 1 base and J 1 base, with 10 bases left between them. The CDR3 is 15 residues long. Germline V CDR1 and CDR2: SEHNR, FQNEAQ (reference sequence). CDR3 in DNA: TGTGCCAGCAGCTTAGAGAACGTCCCGAACACTGAAGCTTTCTTT. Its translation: CASSLENVPNTEAFF.

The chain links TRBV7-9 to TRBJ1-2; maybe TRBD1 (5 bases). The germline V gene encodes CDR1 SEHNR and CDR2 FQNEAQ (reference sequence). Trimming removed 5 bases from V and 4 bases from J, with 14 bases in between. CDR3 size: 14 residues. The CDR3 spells CASSLSSGTYGYTF. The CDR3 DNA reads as TGTGCCAGCAGCCTATCCTCGGGGACCTATGGCTACACCTTC.

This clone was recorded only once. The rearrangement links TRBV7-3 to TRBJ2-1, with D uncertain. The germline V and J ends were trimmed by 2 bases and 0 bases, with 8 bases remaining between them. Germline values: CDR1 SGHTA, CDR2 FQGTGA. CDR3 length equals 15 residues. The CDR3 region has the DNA TGTGCCAGCAGCTTATCGCGGAGCTCCTACAATGAGCAGTTCTTC. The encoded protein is CASSLSRSSYNEQFF.

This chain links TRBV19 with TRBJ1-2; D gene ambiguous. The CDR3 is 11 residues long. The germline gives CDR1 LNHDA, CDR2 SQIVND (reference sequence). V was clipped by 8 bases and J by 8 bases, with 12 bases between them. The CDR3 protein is CASQAYGGYTF. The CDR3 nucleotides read TGTGCCAGTCAGGCCTATGGGGGCTACACCTTC. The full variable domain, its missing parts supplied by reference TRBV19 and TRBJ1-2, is DGGITQSPKYLFRKEGQNVTLSCEQNLNHDAMYWYRQDPGQGLRLIYYSQIVNDFQKGDIAEGYSVSREKKESFPLTVTSAQKNPTAFYLCASQAYGGYTFGSGTRLTVV.

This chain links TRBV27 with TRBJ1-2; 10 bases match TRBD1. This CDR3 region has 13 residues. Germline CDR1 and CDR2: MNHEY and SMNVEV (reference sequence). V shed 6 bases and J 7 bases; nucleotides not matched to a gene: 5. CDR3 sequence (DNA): TGTGCCAGCAGATCCGGGACAGGGGTTGGCTACACCTTC. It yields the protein CASRSGTGVGYTF.

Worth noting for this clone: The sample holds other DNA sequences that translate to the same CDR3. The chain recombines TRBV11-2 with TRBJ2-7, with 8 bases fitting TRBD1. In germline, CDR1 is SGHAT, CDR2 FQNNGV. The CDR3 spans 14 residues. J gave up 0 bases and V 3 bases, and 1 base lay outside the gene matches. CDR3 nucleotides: TGTGCCAGCAGCTTGGGGACAGGCTCCTACGAGCAGTACTTC. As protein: CASSLGTGSYEQYF.

CDR3 amino acids: CASTPSVASGNTIYF. CDR3 nucleotide sequence: TGTGCCAGCACCCCCAGCGTGGCCTCTGGAAACACCATATATTTT. The V and J genes are TRBV6-1 and TRBJ1-3; unclear D gene. The germline gives CDR1 MNHNS, CDR2 SASEGT. The CDR3 runs 15 residues. V was shortened by 7 bases and J by 0 bases, with 13 bases between the two germline ends.